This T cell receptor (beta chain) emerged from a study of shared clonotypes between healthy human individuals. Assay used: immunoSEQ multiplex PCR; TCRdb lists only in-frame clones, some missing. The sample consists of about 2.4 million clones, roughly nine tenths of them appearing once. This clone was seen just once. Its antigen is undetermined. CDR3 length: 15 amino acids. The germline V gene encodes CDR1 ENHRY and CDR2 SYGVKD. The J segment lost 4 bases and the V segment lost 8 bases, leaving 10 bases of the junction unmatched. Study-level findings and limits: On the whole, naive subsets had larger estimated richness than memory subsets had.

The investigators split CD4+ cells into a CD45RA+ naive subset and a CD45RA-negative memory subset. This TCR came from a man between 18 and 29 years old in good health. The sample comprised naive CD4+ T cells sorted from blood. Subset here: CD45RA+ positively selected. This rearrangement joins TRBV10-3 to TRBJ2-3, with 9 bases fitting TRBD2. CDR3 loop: CAIARRGGGADTQYF. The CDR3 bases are TGTGCCATCGCGAGGCGGGGGGGAGGCGCAGATACGCAGTATTTT.